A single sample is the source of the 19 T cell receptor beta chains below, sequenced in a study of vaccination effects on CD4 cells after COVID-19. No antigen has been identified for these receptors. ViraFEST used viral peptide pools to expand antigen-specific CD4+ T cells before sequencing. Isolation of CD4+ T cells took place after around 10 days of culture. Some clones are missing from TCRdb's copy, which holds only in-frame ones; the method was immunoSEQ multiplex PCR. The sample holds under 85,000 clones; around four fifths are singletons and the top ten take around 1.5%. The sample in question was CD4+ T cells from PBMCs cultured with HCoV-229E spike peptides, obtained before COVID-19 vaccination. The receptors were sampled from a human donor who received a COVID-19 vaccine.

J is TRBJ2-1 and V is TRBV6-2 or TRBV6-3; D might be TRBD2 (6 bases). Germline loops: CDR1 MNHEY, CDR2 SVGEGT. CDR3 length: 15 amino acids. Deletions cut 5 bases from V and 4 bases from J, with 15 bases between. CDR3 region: CASSNRDSLYNEQFF. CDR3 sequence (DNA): TGTGCCAGCAGTAACCGGGACTCCCTATACAATGAGCAGTTCTTC.

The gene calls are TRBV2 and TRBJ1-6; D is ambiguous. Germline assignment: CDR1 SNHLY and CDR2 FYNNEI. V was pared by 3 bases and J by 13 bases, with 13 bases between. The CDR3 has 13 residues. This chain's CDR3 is CASSDTPPFPLHF. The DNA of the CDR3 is TGTGCCAGCAGTGATACCCCCCCATTCCCCCTCCACTTT.

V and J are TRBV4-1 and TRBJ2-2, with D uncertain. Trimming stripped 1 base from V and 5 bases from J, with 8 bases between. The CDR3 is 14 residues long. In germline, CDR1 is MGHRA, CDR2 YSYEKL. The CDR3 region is CASSQVDGTGELFF. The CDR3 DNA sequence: TGCGCCAGCAGCCAAGTCGACGGGACCGGGGAGCTGTTTTTT.

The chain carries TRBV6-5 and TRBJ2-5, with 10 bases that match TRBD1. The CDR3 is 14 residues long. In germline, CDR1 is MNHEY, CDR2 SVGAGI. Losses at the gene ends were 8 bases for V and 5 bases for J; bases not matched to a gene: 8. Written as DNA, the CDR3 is TGTGCCAGCCGATTAGGGACAGGGGAGGAGACCCAGTACTTC. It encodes CASRLGTGEETQYF.

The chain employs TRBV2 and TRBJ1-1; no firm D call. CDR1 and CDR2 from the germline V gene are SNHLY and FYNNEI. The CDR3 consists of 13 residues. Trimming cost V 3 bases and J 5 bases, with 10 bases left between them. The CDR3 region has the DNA TGTGCCAGCAGTGAGGGGTTTGGTACTGAAGCTTTCTTT. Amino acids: CASSEGFGTEAFF.

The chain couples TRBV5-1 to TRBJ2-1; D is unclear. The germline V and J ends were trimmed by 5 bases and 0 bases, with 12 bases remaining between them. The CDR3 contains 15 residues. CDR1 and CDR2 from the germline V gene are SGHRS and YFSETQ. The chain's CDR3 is CASRAGLSSYNEQFF. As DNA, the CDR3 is TGCGCCAGCAGGGCCGGGCTTAGCTCCTACAATGAGCAGTTCTTC.

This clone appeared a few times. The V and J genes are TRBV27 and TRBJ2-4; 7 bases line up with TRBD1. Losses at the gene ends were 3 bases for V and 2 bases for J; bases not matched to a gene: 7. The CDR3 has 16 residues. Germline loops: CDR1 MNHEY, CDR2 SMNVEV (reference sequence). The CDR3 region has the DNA TGTGCCAGCAGTTTTACCTCCAGGGGGACCAAAAACATTCAGTACTTC. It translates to CASSFTSRGTKNIQYF.

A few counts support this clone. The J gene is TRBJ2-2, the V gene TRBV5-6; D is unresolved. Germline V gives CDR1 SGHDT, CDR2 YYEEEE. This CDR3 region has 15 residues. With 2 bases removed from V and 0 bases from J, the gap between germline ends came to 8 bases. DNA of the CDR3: TGTGCCAGCAGCTTCCCGACCGCGAACACCGGGGAGCTGTTTTTT. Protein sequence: CASSFPTANTGELFF.

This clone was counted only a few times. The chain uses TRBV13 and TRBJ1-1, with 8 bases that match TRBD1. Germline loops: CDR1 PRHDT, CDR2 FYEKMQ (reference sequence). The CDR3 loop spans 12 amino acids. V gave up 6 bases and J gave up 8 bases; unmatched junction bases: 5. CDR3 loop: CASSKRQGEAFF. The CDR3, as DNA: TGTGCCAGCAGTAAACGACAGGGGGAAGCTTTCTTT.

CDR3 in amino acids: CASRGGVVTEAFF. Written as DNA, the CDR3 is TGTGCCAGTAGGGGAGGGGTGGTCACTGAAGCTTTCTTT. The V and J genes are TRBV19 and TRBJ1-1, with D possibly TRBD1 on 5 matching bases. V shed 6 bases and J shed 4 bases, with 12 bases lying between them. The CDR3 extends over 13 amino acids. Germline V gene sequence: CDR1 LNHDA, CDR2 SQIVND (reference sequence).

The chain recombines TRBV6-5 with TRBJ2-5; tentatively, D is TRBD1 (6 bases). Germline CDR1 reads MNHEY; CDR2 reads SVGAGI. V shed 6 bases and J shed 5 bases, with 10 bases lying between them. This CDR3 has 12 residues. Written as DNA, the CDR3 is TGTGCCAGCAGCCAGGGGACGGAGACCCAGTACTTC. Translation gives CASSQGTETQYF.

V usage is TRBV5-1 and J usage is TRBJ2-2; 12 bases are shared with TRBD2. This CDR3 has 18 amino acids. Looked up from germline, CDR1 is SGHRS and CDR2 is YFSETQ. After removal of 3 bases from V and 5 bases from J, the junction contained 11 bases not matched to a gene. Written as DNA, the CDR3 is TGCGCCAGCAGCTCACTATCTACTAGCGGGGGGTTTACCGGGGAGCTGTTTTTT. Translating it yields CASSSLSTSGGFTGELFF.

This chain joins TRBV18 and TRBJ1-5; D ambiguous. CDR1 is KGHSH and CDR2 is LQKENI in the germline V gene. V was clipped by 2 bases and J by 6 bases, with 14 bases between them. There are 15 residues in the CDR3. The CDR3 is CASSPDSQRGQPQHF. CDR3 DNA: TGTGCCAGCTCACCAGACTCCCAACGGGGTCAGCCCCAGCATTTT.

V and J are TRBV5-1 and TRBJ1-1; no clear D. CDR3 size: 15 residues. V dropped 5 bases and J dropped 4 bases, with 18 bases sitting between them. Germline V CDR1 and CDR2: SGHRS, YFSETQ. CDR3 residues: CASSPAKGLVTEAFF. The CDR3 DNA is TGCGCCAGCAGTCCCGCGAAGGGTTTAGTCACTGAAGCTTTCTTT.

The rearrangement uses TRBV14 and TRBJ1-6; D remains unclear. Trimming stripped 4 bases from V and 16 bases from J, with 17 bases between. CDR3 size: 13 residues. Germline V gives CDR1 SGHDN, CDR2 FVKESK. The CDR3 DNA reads TGTGCCAGCAGCCTCCAGACCTATTCAGTACTCCACTTT. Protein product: CASSLQTYSVLHF.

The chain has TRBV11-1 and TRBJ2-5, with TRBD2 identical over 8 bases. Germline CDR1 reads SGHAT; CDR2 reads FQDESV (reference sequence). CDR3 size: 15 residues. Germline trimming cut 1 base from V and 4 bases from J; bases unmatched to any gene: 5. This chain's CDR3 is CASSLGGGPGETQYF. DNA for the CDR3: TGTGCCAGCAGCTTAGGCGGGGGGCCAGGAGAGACCCAGTACTTC. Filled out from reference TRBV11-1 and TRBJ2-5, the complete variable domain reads EAEVAQSPRYKITEKSQAVAFWCDPISGHATLYWYRQILGQGPELLVQFQDESVVDDSQLPKDRFSAERLKGVDSTLKIQPAELGDSAMYLCASSLGGGPGETQYFGPGTRLLVL.

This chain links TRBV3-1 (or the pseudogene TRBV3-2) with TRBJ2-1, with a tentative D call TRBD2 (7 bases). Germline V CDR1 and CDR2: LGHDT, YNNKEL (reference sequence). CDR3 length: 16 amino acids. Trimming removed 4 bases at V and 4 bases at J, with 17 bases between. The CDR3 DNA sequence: TGTGCCAGCAGCCTACTGGGGGGGGGCTGGTACAATGAGCAGTTCTTC. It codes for CASSLLGGGWYNEQFF.

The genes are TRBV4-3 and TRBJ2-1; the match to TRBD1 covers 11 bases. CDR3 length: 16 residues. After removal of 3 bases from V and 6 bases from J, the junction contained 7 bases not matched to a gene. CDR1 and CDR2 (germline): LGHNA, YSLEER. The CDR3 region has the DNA TGCGCCAGCAGCCAGGCCGGGACAGGGGGTGTCAATGAGCAGTTCTTC. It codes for CASSQAGTGGVNEQFF.

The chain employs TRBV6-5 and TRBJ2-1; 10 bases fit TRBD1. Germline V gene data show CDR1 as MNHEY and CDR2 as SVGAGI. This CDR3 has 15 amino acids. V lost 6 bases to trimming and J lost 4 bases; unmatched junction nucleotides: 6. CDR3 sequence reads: CASSVDRGSYNEQFF. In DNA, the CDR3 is TGTGCCAGCAGCGTGGACAGGGGGTCATACAATGAGCAGTTCTTC.